This T cell receptor (beta chain) appears in the sequencing data of a study of response to subunit inactivated influenza vaccine. TCRdb fed the RT-PCR reads into MiXCR, producing one record per CDR3 protein. The sample contains roughly 190,000 distinct CDR3 sequences, about 15% of which appear only once. CDR3 length: 14 amino acids. The V gene's germline CDR1 is SEHNR and CDR2 FQNEAQ (reference sequence). The ends were cut back, 1 base at V and 0 bases at J, with 6 bases in the middle. The sequenced sample was CD8+ T cells sorted from PBMCs, obtained roughly 5 days after vaccination. This chain uses TRBV7-9 with TRBJ2-5; D is undetermined. This TCR came from a man in his forties or fifties who received an inactivated influenza vaccine. For the CDR3, the DNA is TGTGCCAGCAGCTTAGGACTGAACCAAGAGACCCAGTACTTC. Residues: CASSLGLNQETQYF.